These T cell receptor beta chains were read from a single sample in a study of T cell responses to AZD1222 COVID-19 vaccine. Measured with immunoSEQ multiplex PCR; TCRdb has only the in-frame clones, and not every one. Among around 99,000 clones, more than 85% were seen once, and the ten largest hold about 8.1%. Source: peripheral blood, taken 28 days after the second AZD1222 dose. Receptors originate from an adult who received the AZD1222 COVID-19 vaccine. CDR3s include the opening cysteine and the closing phenylalanine or tryptophan. The order of the fields is J gene, CDR3 length, D gene, clone size, V gene, CDR3 protein, CDR3 DNA. The D gene is left open where the match is weak. Expanded clones are given a class, and other clones once, few, many or no size at all.

TRBJ1-5 14 - once TRBV19 CASKMMGERQPQHF TGTGCCAGTAAAATGATGGGGGAAAGACAGCCCCAGCATTTT
TRBJ2-5 15 - - TRBV28 CASSPEGAGQETQYF TGTGCCAGCAGCCCCGAGGGAGCGGGCCAAGAGACCCAGTACTTC
TRBJ1-6 15 - - TRBV18 CASSPDSSYNSPLHF TGTGCCAGCTCACCGGACAGCTCCTATAATTCACCCCTCCACTTT
TRBJ2-1 11 - - TRBV20-1 CSASNRPEQFF TGCAGTGCTAGCAATCGTCCTGAGCAGTTCTTC
TRBJ2-5 15 TRBD2 - TRBV5-1 CASSFGLAGVETQYF TGCGCCAGCAGCTTCGGACTAGCGGGAGTAGAGACCCAGTACTTC
TRBJ1-2 13 - - TRBV29-1 CSVDAQGNYGYTF TGCAGCGTTGATGCCCAGGGGAACTATGGCTACACCTTC
TRBJ2-1 12 - - TRBV2 CASRWSEAEQFF TGTGCCAGCAGATGGTCCGAAGCCGAGCAGTTCTTC
TRBJ1-5 16 TRBD1 - TRBV27 CASSPQMQGASQPQHF TGTGCCAGCAGTCCGCAAATGCAGGGGGCGAGTCAGCCCCAGCATTTT
TRBJ1-6 16 TRBD1 - TRBV3-1/TRBV3-2 CASSRTGGSGNSPLHF TGTGCCAGCAGCCGGACAGGGGGCAGTGGTAATTCACCCCTCCACTTT
TRBJ1-1 15 - - TRBV5-4 CASSLSGHPGTEAFF TGTGCCAGCAGCTTGTCGGGACACCCGGGGACTGAAGCTTTCTTT
TRBJ2-5 14 - once TRBV7-2 CASSPGGPGETQYF TGTGCCAGCAGCCCTGGCGGCCCGGGGGAGACCCAGTACTTC
TRBJ2-2 14 - - TRBV18 CASSPIAVAGELFF TGTGCCAGCTCACCAATAGCGGTCGCCGGGGAGCTGTTTTTT
TRBJ2-7 15 - - TRBV7-2 CASSLGFGATYEQYF TGTGCCAGCAGCTTAGGGTTCGGGGCCACCTACGAGCAGTACTTC
TRBJ2-5 15 TRBD1 - TRBV5-1 CASSLAGQGKETQYF TGCGCCAGCAGCTTGGCGGGACAGGGTAAAGAGACCCAGTACTTC
TRBJ1-1 16 TRBD1 - TRBV7-8 CASSFRTGSMNTEAFF TGTGCCAGCAGCTTTAGGACAGGTTCCATGAACACTGAAGCTTTCTTT
TRBJ2-5 16 - - TRBV14 CASSQDAEPLRETQYF TGTGCCAGCAGCCAAGATGCGGAGCCCTTGCGCGAGACCCAGTACTTC
TRBJ2-7 15 TRBD2 - TRBV6-6 CASSPTGLGGYEQYF TGTGCCAGCAGCCCAACCGGACTAGGAGGATACGAGCAGTACTTC
TRBJ1-1 17 - - TRBV10-2 CASSESGAGAMNTEAFF TGCGCCAGCAGTGAGTCCGGGGCAGGGGCCATGAACACTGAAGCTTTCTTT
TRBJ1-1 13 - - TRBV2 CASSREPNTEAFF TGTGCCAGCAGCCGGGAGCCGAACACTGAAGCTTTCTTT
TRBJ2-7 12 - - TRBV4-3 CASSQAPGLHHF TGCGCCAGCAGCCAGGCACCGGGACTCCATCACTTC
TRBJ2-5 14 - - TRBV18 CASSPRAGQETQYF TGTGCCAGCTCACCCCGGGCAGGGCAAGAGACCCAGTACTTC
TRBJ1-1 18 TRBD1 - TRBV5-1 CASSLSATQGRGETEAFF TGCGCCAGCAGCTTGTCAGCCACCCAGGGCAGGGGGGAAACTGAAGCTTTCTTT
TRBJ2-1 12 - - TRBV3-1/TRBV3-2 CASSQSDREQFF TGTGCCAGCAGCCAATCTGATCGTGAGCAGTTCTTC
TRBJ1-1 14 TRBD1 - TRBV7-2 CASSSYQQGDRAFF TGTGCCAGCAGCTCCTATCAACAGGGGGACAGGGCTTTCTTT
TRBJ1-5 15 TRBD1 few TRBV2 CASSREGTGGQPQHF TGTGCCAGCAGCCGGGAGGGGACAGGGGGGCAGCCCCAGCATTTT
TRBJ1-4 14 - - TRBV15 CATSIGQRNEKLFF TGTGCCACCAGCATCGGACAGAGGAATGAAAAACTGTTTTTT
TRBJ1-3 16 - few TRBV6-6 CASSLRGIASGNTIYF TGTGCCAGCAGTTTACGGGGCATTGCCTCTGGAAACACCATATATTTT
TRBJ1-5 15 TRBD1 - TRBV5-5 CASSLWGTGAQPQHF TGTGCCAGCAGCTTGTGGGGGACAGGGGCCCAGCCCCAGCATTTT
TRBJ2-7 12 - - TRBV29-1 CSVGAGNYEQYF TGCAGCGTGGGGGCAGGGAACTACGAGCAGTACTTC
TRBJ2-2 15 - - TRBV6-5 CASSYGRGATGELFF TGTGCCAGCAGTTACGGCAGGGGAGCCACCGGGGAGCTGTTTTTT
TRBJ2-5 15 - - TRBV2 CASSDSQHSQETQYF TGTGCCAGCAGTGATTCTCAACATTCTCAAGAGACCCAGTACTTC
TRBJ1-5 12 - - TRBV28 CASSFKGQPQHF TGTGCCAGCAGTTTTAAGGGTCAGCCCCAGCATTTT
TRBJ2-2 15 TRBD2 - TRBV9 CASNQSGRATGELFF TGTGCCAGCAACCAAAGTGGGAGGGCCACCGGGGAGCTGTTTTTT
TRBJ1-4 14 - - TRBV11-2 CASSSRVLNEKLFF TGTGCCAGCAGCTCCAGGGTCTTAAATGAAAAACTGTTTTTT
TRBJ2-1 19 TRBD2 - TRBV7-3 CASSLTRGTSGRVGNEQFF TGTGCCAGCAGCTTAACGAGGGGGACTAGCGGGAGGGTAGGTAATGAGCAGTTCTTC
TRBJ1-3 17 TRBD1 once TRBV7-6 CASSPRTGVGSGNTIYF TGTGCCAGCAGCCCGCGGACAGGGGTTGGGTCTGGAAACACCATATATTTT
TRBJ1-4 15 TRBD1 - TRBV5-1 CASSLGDRGNEKLFF TGCGCCAGCAGCTTGGGAGACAGGGGTAATGAAAAACTGTTTTTT
TRBJ2-7 12 - - TRBV19 CASSIGGGEQYF TGTGCCAGTAGTATTGGGGGAGGCGAGCAGTACTTC
TRBJ2-5 16 TRBD2 - TRBV5-5 CASNFPLAGVGETQYF TGTGCCAGCAACTTCCCCCTAGCGGGAGTAGGAGAGACCCAGTACTTC
TRBJ1-2 13 - - TRBV12-3/TRBV12-4 CASRGTGSYGYTF TGTGCCAGCAGAGGGACCGGTTCATATGGCTACACCTTC
TRBJ1-1 16 - - TRBV9 CASSVAPTGRETEAFF TGTGCCAGCAGCGTAGCCCCGACAGGACGGGAGACTGAAGCTTTCTTT
TRBJ2-1 15 - - TRBV18 CASSPSDSPLNEQFF TGTGCCAGCTCACCTTCGGACAGCCCTCTCAATGAGCAGTTCTTC